Listed here are 14 T cell receptor beta chains from one sample, sequenced in a study of T-cell reconstitution after alpha-beta-depleted transplantation in children (dated by TCRdb to 2015 to 2016). Libraries were constructed by PCR. This sample was sequenced with an Illumina HiSeq 2500. Molecular barcoding was employed in the preparation of TCR libraries, with unique molecular identifiers being used to normalize TCRbeta repertoire quantification. Using fastp trimming at Q25 and MiXCR clonotype assembly, TCRdb reanalyzed the public sequencing data and kept in-frame beta chains. Identical CDR3 protein sequences are pooled into one entry, listed with their most common genes and DNA. The sample table lists some 550,000 distinct CDR3 sequences, approximately 20% of them with a count of one. In total, the top ten clones hold 3.3% of the sample. The input for sequencing was PBMCs from the stem cell graft donor, taken from the stem cell graft. The receptors originated from a human donor who donated a stem cell graft to a child with acute lymphoblastic leukemia.

This clonotype has ten or more counts. The chain employs TRBV4-1 and TRBJ2-7; no clear D gene. V dropped 1 base and J dropped 0 bases, with 4 bases sitting between them. Germline V gene sequence: CDR1 MGHRA, CDR2 YSYEKL. The CDR3 runs 13 residues. CDR3 residues: CASSQAISYEQYF. The CDR3 DNA sequence: TGCGCCAGCAGCCAAGCCATCTCCTACGAGCAGTACTTC.

J is TRBJ2-1 and V is TRBV7-3, with TRBD1 matching over 9 bases. Germline V CDR1 and CDR2: SGHTA, FQGTGA. This CDR3 spans 16 amino acids. V trimming: 8 bases; J trimming: 2 bases; junction bases outside the gene matches: 10. CDR3 residues: CASASPGTGTYNEQFF. The CDR3 DNA reads as TGTGCCAGCGCTAGCCCCGGGACAGGGACCTACAATGAGCAGTTCTTC.

The V call is TRBV6-1, the J call TRBJ2-7; D is possibly TRBD2 (5 bases). Germline assignment: CDR1 MNHNS and CDR2 SASEGT. CDR3 length: 14 residues. V lost 8 bases and J 7 bases, leaving 21 bases between the germline ends. The CDR3 spells CASRISDWGWEQYF. The CDR3 coding sequence is TGTGCCAGCCGCATTTCGGACTGGGGTTGGGAGCAGTACTTC.

This clonotype has more than one count but fewer than ten. The CDR3 nucleotides read TGTGCCACCAGTGACGGGGGCGGCTACACCTTC. Translation gives CATSDGGGYTF. The chain recombines TRBV24-1 with TRBJ1-2; maybe TRBD1 (6 bases). Germline CDR1 KGHDR, CDR2 SFDVKD. V was cut by 4 bases and J by 8 bases, with 7 bases left in between. This CDR3 is 11 amino acids long.

The chain uses TRBV29-1 and TRBJ1-1; a weak D match, TRBD1 (6 bases). The CDR3 loop spans 14 amino acids. V was pared by 1 base and J by 3 bases, with 12 bases between. Germline CDR1 SQVTM, CDR2 ANQGSEA. The CDR3 DNA sequence: TGCAGCGTTGAAGGGCGGGGGGCGGACACTGAAGCTTTCTTT. Its protein is CSVEGRGADTEAFF.

This clonotype turned up a few times. J is TRBJ1-5 and V is TRBV7-9, with D unresolved. This CDR3 contains 15 residues. CDR1 SEHNR and CDR2 FQNEAQ come from the germline V gene (reference sequence). V was clipped by 0 bases and J by 7 bases, with 13 bases between them. Written as DNA, the CDR3 is TGTGCCAGCAGCTTAGCGGGCGGCAGGTTCCAGCCCCAGCATTTT. Amino acids: CASSLAGGRFQPQHF.

The gene calls are TRBV19 and TRBJ2-2, with D maybe TRBD1 (5 bases). CDR1 is LNHDA, CDR2 SQIVND, per germline (reference sequence). The CDR3 is made up of 18 amino acids. V was clipped by 3 bases and J by 2 bases, with 19 bases between them. CDR3: CASSMTRASRPNTGELFF. In nucleotides, the CDR3 is TGTGCCAGTAGTATGACCAGGGCATCCCGCCCTAACACCGGGGAGCTGTTTTTT.

The J gene is TRBJ2-5, the V gene TRBV5-1; no clear D. CDR1 and CDR2 from the germline V gene are SGHRS and YFSETQ. V was pared by 4 bases and J by 4 bases, with 14 bases between. The CDR3 consists of 14 residues. CDR3 coding DNA: TGCGCCAGCAGCCCGGACCGGGTCGGAGAGACCCAGTACTTC. It translates to CASSPDRVGETQYF.

The chain joins TRBV6-1 to TRBJ2-7; unclear D gene. CDR1 MNHNS and CDR2 SASEGT come from the germline V gene. V was shortened by 1 base and J by 1 base, with 8 bases between the two germline ends. This CDR3 comprises 14 residues. The CDR3 sequence is CASSEGWVSYEQYF. CDR3 bases: TGTGCCAGCAGTGAAGGTTGGGTTTCCTACGAGCAGTACTTC.

The chain couples TRBV20-1 to TRBJ2-7; no reliable D call. The CDR3 runs to 15 residues. V lost 1 base and J lost 4, with 17 bases in between. CDR1 and CDR2 (germline): DFQATT, SNEGSKA (reference sequence). Here the CDR3 reads CSARVGVSRSYEQYF. DNA for the CDR3: TGCAGTGCTAGAGTCGGCGTCAGCAGGTCTTACGAGCAGTACTTC.

The V call is TRBV6-1, the J call TRBJ2-1, with 12 positions matching TRBD2. The V gene's germline CDR1 is MNHNS and CDR2 SASEGT. The CDR3 covers 15 residues. The junction had 9 bases not matched to a gene; V was cut back by 7 bases and J by 8 bases. This chain's CDR3 is CASNDGTSGLDEQFF. As DNA, the CDR3 is TGTGCCAGCAACGACGGGACTAGCGGGCTCGATGAGCAGTTCTTC.

This sequence joins TRBV9 and TRBJ2-3; 8 bases line up with TRBD2. The V segment lost 3 bases and the J segment 7 bases; nucleotides outside the gene matches: 13. CDR3 length equals 16 residues. Germline loops: CDR1 SGDLS, CDR2 YYNGEE. The CDR3 reads CASSAGGPYSQNTQYF. For the CDR3, the DNA is TGTGCCAGCAGCGCGGGAGGGCCATACTCACAAAATACGCAGTATTTT.

This clonotype appeared a few times. The chain couples TRBV6-1 to TRBJ2-7; 9 bases line up with TRBD2. V dropped 6 bases and J dropped 7; count of bases not matched to a gene: 19. CDR1 and CDR2 (germline): MNHNS, SASEGT. The CDR3 consists of 17 residues. The CDR3: CASSLGLAGTIYGEQYF. CDR3 nucleotide sequence: TGTGCCAGCAGCCTCGGTCTAGCGGGAACAATTTACGGGGAGCAGTACTTC.

This clonotype appeared a few times. This chain connects TRBV5-1 to TRBJ2-3, with D unclear. V lost 4 bases and J lost 0, with 6 bases in between. CDR1 and CDR2 (germline): SGHRS, YFSETQ. This CDR3 is 13 amino acids long. The CDR3 is CASSAPSTDTQYF. The CDR3 coding sequence is TGCGCCAGCAGCGCCCCTAGCACAGATACGCAGTATTTT. Full variable domain (missing parts from reference TRBV5-1 and TRBJ2-3): KAGVTQTPRYLIKTRGQQVTLSCSPISGHRSVSWYQQTPGQGLQFLFEYFSETQRNKGNFPGRFSGRQFSNSRSEMNVSTLELGDSALYLCASSAPSTDTQYFGPGTRLTVL.